These 22 T cell receptor beta chains were all obtained from the same sample, sequenced in a study of cytomegalovirus exposure and HLA in healthy donors. PCR used 60 Vbeta primers and 13 Jbeta primers. Profiling relied on immunoSEQ multiplex PCR, and the TCRdb table lists in-frame clones only, not all of them. The profile shows some 170,000 clones, around 81% of them singletons. Input material: PBMCs. The receptor source for this set is a woman aged 18-29 years in good health and CMV-seropositive.

DNA for the CDR3: TGTGCCAGCAGCTTAAGGAGCAAGGACAGGGCTAGAAAACTGTTTTTT. Encoded protein: CASSLRSKDRARKLFF. The V and J genes are TRBV7-6 and TRBJ1-4; 8 nucleotides agree with TRBD1. The CDR3 is 16 residues long. The V segment lost 2 bases and the J segment 10 bases; nucleotides outside the gene matches: 12. Per the germline V gene, CDR1 is SGHVS and CDR2 is FNYEAQ.

The chain's CDR3 is CASRVAGGNTGELFF. Written as DNA, the CDR3 is TGCGCCAGCAGGGTAGCGGGGGGAAACACCGGGGAGCTGTTTTTT. The chain joins TRBV5-1 to TRBJ2-2; 10 bases line up with TRBD2. The CDR3 is made up of 15 amino acids. V shed 5 bases, J shed 2 bases, and the junction held 3 bases outside the gene matches. From germline, CDR1 is SGHRS and CDR2 YFSETQ. Using reference TRBV5-1 and TRBJ2-2 for the parts outside the CDR3, the full variable domain is KAGVTQTPRYLIKTRGQQVTLSCSPISGHRSVSWYQQTPGQGLQFLFEYFSETQRNKGNFPGRFSGRQFSNSRSEMNVSTLELGDSALYLCASRVAGGNTGELFFGEGSRLTVL.

The J gene is TRBJ2-7, the V gene TRBV2; no reliable D call. CDR3 length: 11 amino acids. V gave up 4 bases and J gave up 4 bases, with 5 bases separating them. The germline V gene encodes CDR1 SNHLY and CDR2 FYNNEI. The CDR3 coding sequence is TGTGCCAGCAGTGGCGAGTACGAGCAGTACTTC. Translated: CASSGEYEQYF.

Regarding this clone: One end of the junction varies from germline; a read error may be responsible. This sequence joins TRBV19 and TRBJ2-4; no clear D. This CDR3 is 14 amino acids long. CDR1 LNHDA and CDR2 SQIVND come from the germline V gene (reference sequence). The CDR3 region is CASSIAQVKNSQYF. CDR3 nucleotides: TGTGCCAGTAGTATCGCCCAGGTCAAAAACAGTCAGTACTTC.

The chain is built from TRBV6-6 and TRBJ1-4; no definite D call. Germline CDR1 and CDR2: MNHNY and SVGAGI (reference sequence). This CDR3 has 16 amino acids. The V gene lost 0 bases and the J gene lost 8 bases, with 16 bases spanning the gap. CDR3 residues: CASSYSARAQREKLFF. For the CDR3, the DNA is TGTGCCAGCAGTTACTCGGCACGAGCGCAAAGAGAAAAACTGTTTTTT.

This chain uses TRBV10-3 with TRBJ2-5; TRBD1 aligns across 7 bases. The CDR3 is 13 amino acids. V was pared by 6 bases and J by 2 bases, with 3 bases of the junction left unmatched. From germline, CDR1 is ENHRY and CDR2 SYGVKD. This chain's CDR3 is CAISGTAQETQYF. For the CDR3, the DNA is TGTGCCATCAGCGGGACAGCACAAGAGACCCAGTACTTC.

V gene TRBV28 combines with J gene TRBJ2-1; TRBD1 aligns across 7 bases. V was clipped by 5 bases and J by 10 bases; unmatched bases: 14. The CDR3 totals 15 residues. Germline CDR1 MDHEN, CDR2 SYDVKM. In DNA form, the CDR3 reads TGTGCCAGCAGTCGAACCGGGACAGCTAACATAGAGCAGTTCTTC. Translated, it gives CASSRTGTANIEQFF. The full variable domain, its missing parts supplied by reference TRBV28 and TRBJ2-1, is DVKVTQSSRYLVKRTGEKVFLECVQDMDHENMFWYRQDPGLGLRLIYFSYDVKMKEKGDIPEGYSVSREKKERFSLILESASTNQTSMYLCASSRTGTANIEQFFGPGTRLTVL.

V and J are TRBV5-1 and TRBJ2-1, with 12 bases that match TRBD1. The CDR3 runs to 14 residues. With V trimmed by 3 bases and J by 15 bases, 10 bases remained unmatched. Germline V gene data show CDR1 as SGHRS and CDR2 as YFSETQ. The chain's CDR3 is CASSYGTGGSMRFF. The CDR3 nucleotides are TGCGCCAGCAGCTACGGGACAGGGGGCAGCATGCGGTTCTTC.

The V call is TRBV30, the J call TRBJ2-3; D is undetermined. The CDR3 has 14 residues. Trimming left V 5 bases short and J 4 bases short, with 16 bases between. Germline CDR1 GTSNPN, CDR2 SVGIG (reference sequence). As DNA, the CDR3 is TGTGCCTGGGAGAACGGAGCGCGGTCAGATACGCAGTATTTT. This encodes CAWENGARSDTQYF.

This clone showed up just once. The rearrangement joins TRBV4-3 to TRBJ2-2, with 8 bases aligning to TRBD2. The CDR3 is 16 residues long. With 0 bases clipped from V and 5 bases from J, the junction kept 5 bases outside the gene matches. Looked up from germline, CDR1 is LGHNA and CDR2 is YSLEER. In nucleotides, the CDR3 is TGCGCCAGCAGCCAAGATGGCGGGGGGCATACCGGGGAGCTGTTTTTT. Protein: CASSQDGGGHTGELFF.

CDR3 loop: CASSLIPTSGGASDTQYF. DNA of the CDR3: TGTGCCAGCAGCTTAATCCCGACTAGCGGGGGGGCCTCGGATACGCAGTATTTT. The chain recombines TRBV11-2 with TRBJ2-3; 14 bases agree with TRBD2. Per the germline V gene, CDR1 is SGHAT and CDR2 is FQNNGV. The CDR3 is 18 amino acids. Trimming cost V 2 bases and J 6 bases; bases outside gene matches: 10.

The chain couples TRBV5-1 to TRBJ1-4; D gene unclear. V lost 0 bases and J 7 bases, leaving 7 bases between the germline ends. Germline V lookup: CDR1 SGHRS, CDR2 YFSETQ. This CDR3 has 13 amino acids. CDR3 sequence: CASSLVLAEKLFF. In DNA form, the CDR3 reads TGCGCCAGCAGCTTGGTTCTGGCTGAAAAACTGTTTTTT.

This chain uses TRBV2 with TRBJ1-1; no clear D gene. V dropped 6 bases and J dropped 0 bases, with 8 bases sitting between them. The germline CDR1 and CDR2 sequences are SNHLY and FYNNEI. The CDR3 consists of 13 residues. Written as DNA, the CDR3 is TGTGCCAGCAGGGAGGGATTGAACACTGAAGCTTTCTTT. This gives the protein CASREGLNTEAFF.

The chain joins TRBV6-6 to TRBJ1-1; D gene uncertain. V was trimmed by 2 bases and J by 4 bases, leaving 8 bases between them. Germline CDR1 and CDR2: MNHNY and SVGAGI (reference sequence). This CDR3 comprises 13 residues. The CDR3 spells CASSYVEGTEAFF. DNA of the CDR3: TGTGCCAGCAGTTACGTGGAGGGCACTGAAGCTTTCTTT.

This sequence joins TRBV19 and TRBJ2-3; 11 bases align to TRBD2. Germline trimming cut 2 bases from V and 3 bases from J; bases unmatched to any gene: 4. Germline loops: CDR1 LNHDA, CDR2 SQIVND (reference sequence). This CDR3 is built from 16 residues. In DNA, the CDR3 is TGTGCCAGTAGTATACTGACTAGCGGGGAGACAGATACGCAGTATTTT. This sequence encodes CASSILTSGETDTQYF. The full variable domain, rest sourced from reference TRBV19 and TRBJ2-3, is DGGITQSPKYLFRKEGQNVTLSCEQNLNHDAMYWYRQDPGQGLRLIYYSQIVNDFQKGDIAEGYSVSREKKESFPLTVTSAQKNPTAFYLCASSILTSGETDTQYFGPGTRLTVL.

V gene TRBV5-6 combines with J gene TRBJ2-3; TRBD1 is a possible D gene (5 bases). Germline CDR1 is SGHDT and CDR2 is YYEEEE. The CDR3 extends over 16 amino acids. V was clipped by 4 bases and J by 4 bases, with 19 bases between them. This CDR3 is CASSEPQGAGADTQYF. The CDR3 DNA reads as TGTGCCAGCAGCGAACCTCAAGGGGCTGGGGCAGATACGCAGTATTTT.

This chain links TRBV5-1 with TRBJ2-7, with 11 bases fitting TRBD2. This CDR3 has 15 residues. CDR1 SGHRS and CDR2 YFSETQ come from the germline V gene. Losses at the gene ends were 4 bases for V and 2 bases for J; bases not matched to a gene: 5. The CDR3 DNA is TGCGCCAGCAGCCCGGGACTAGCGGTCACCTACGAGCAGTACTTC. Translated: CASSPGLAVTYEQYF.

The chain recombines TRBV28 with TRBJ1-2, with 9 bases matching TRBD1. The germline V gene has CDR1 MDHEN and CDR2 SYDVKM. After removal of 4 bases from V and 6 bases from J, the junction contained 12 bases not matched to a gene. The CDR3 covers 16 residues. CDR3 residues: CASSSPGDRVRDGYTF. As DNA, the CDR3 is TGTGCCAGCAGTTCCCCAGGGGACAGGGTTCGAGATGGCTACACCTTC.

The gene calls are TRBV6-5 and TRBJ2-3; 9 bases line up with TRBD2. Germline V gene data show CDR1 as MNHEY and CDR2 as SVGAGI. Unmatched junction bases numbered 4, after V lost 6 bases and J lost 0 bases. The CDR3 is 15 amino acids. CDR3 in amino acids: CASRRLAVSTDTQYF. In DNA form, the CDR3 reads TGTGCCAGCAGAAGACTAGCGGTTAGCACAGATACGCAGTATTTT.

The V call is TRBV19, the J call TRBJ1-1; D is ambiguous. The germline gives CDR1 LNHDA, CDR2 SQIVND (reference sequence). The CDR3 contains 14 residues. V was cut by 4 bases and J by 0 bases, with 9 bases left in between. The chain's CDR3 is CASSRGFMNTEAFF. The CDR3 nucleotides are TGTGCCAGTAGTAGAGGGTTTATGAACACTGAAGCTTTCTTT.

The chain joins TRBV5-4 to TRBJ1-1; possibly TRBD1 for D (5 bases). V was trimmed by 9 bases and J by 1 base, leaving 16 bases between them. Germline V gene sequence: CDR1 SGHNT, CDR2 YYREEE (reference sequence). CDR3 length: 14 residues. The CDR3 spells CATFPGMGNTEAFF. CDR3 DNA sequence: TGTGCCACCTTCCCAGGGATGGGGAACACTGAAGCTTTCTTT. Full variable domain (outside the CDR3, taken from reference TRBV5-4 and TRBJ1-1): ETGVTQSPTHLIKTRGQQVTLRCSSQSGHNTVSWYQQALGQGPQFIFQYYREEENGRGNFPPRFSGLQFPNYSSELNVNALELDDSALYLCATFPGMGNTEAFFGQGTRLTVV.

J is TRBJ2-7 and V is TRBV28; TRBD2 matches 12 bases. Germline V gene sequence: CDR1 MDHEN, CDR2 SYDVKM. V shed 8 bases and J 5 bases; nucleotides not matched to a gene: 4. This CDR3 is 13 amino acids long. The CDR3 region has the DNA TGTGCCAGCTTGGGACTAGCGGGTAACGAGCAGTACTTC. This translates into CASLGLAGNEQYF.